The sequence of this T cell receptor (beta chain) was determined in a study of shared clonotypes between healthy human individuals. Several immunoSEQ 96-well plates shared each subset's DNA, each plate a replicate. Assay: immunoSEQ multiplex PCR; the TCRdb copy retains only in-frame clones and omits some. The sample holds 2,500,000 or so clones; about nine tenths are singletons and the top ten take roughly 0.34%. V lost 4 bases, J lost 4 bases, and 9 bases stayed unmatched. Germline CDR1 LNHDA, CDR2 SQIVND (reference sequence). This CDR3 comprises 16 residues. CD4+ cells yielded CD45RA+ naive and CD45RA-negative memory subsets.

The genes are TRBV19 and TRBJ2-2, with 7 bases matching TRBD1. Specimen: naive CD4+ T cells from PBMCs. Noted subset: CD45RA+ positively selected. This receptor was obtained from a man aged 18 to 29 in good health. Some clones in this sample may be carry-over from other donors' samples. CDR3 nucleotide sequence: TGTGCCAGTAGTAGTGTGACAGGGTGGACCACCGGGGAGCTGTTTTTT. This translates into CASSSVTGWTTGELFF.